This entry lists 21 T cell receptor beta chains sequenced from one sample in a study of spatial heterogeneity in lung cancer. MiXCR was run by TCRdb on the 5' RACE reads, yielding one entry per CDR3 protein. The sample consists of more than 45,000 distinct CDR3 sequences, roughly 5.7% of them appearing once. Time point here: sample taken at primary tumor resection. In each case, whole RNA from tumor, nontumor lung or frozen PBMC was sequenced unsorted. Here the sequenced sample was PBMCs, taken at surgery. Receptors originate from a male donor with early-stage non-small cell lung cancer.

The table lists this clonotype with many counts. The V and J genes are TRBV9 and TRBJ2-7, with D perhaps assigned TRBD1 or TRBD2 (5 bases each). V shed 0 bases and J shed 1 base, with 8 bases lying between them. The germline gives CDR1 SGDLS, CDR2 YYNGEE. The CDR3 is 14 amino acids. The CDR3 DNA follows: TGTGCCAGCAGCGTAGCGGGACGGTCCTACGAGCAGTACTTC. This translates into CASSVAGRSYEQYF.

This clonotype was counted between two and nine times. The chain carries TRBV6-6 and TRBJ2-3, with 9 bases that match TRBD2. Trimming removed 5 bases from V and 0 bases from J; junction bases left unmatched: 3. Germline CDR1 is MNHNY and CDR2 is SVGAGI (reference sequence). The CDR3 contains 15 residues. CDR3: CASSPSGASTDTQYF. CDR3 coding DNA: TGTGCCAGCAGTCCTAGCGGGGCTAGCACAGATACGCAGTATTTT.

This clonotype was seen many times. The chain links TRBV29-1 to TRBJ2-1, with 8 nucleotides matching TRBD2. This CDR3 comprises 16 residues. Trimming at V came to 0 bases and at J to 4 bases, leaving 8 bases not matched to a gene. Germline V CDR1 and CDR2: SQVTM, ANQGSEA. Written as DNA, the CDR3 is TGCAGCGTTGAAGATCCGGCGGGAGGTGTATACAATGAGCAGTTCTTC. Residues: CSVEDPAGGVYNEQFF.

This clonotype occurred many times. V and J are TRBV3-1 and TRBJ1-2, with D perhaps matching TRBD1 (5 bases). Germline loops: CDR1 LGHDT, CDR2 YNNKEL (reference sequence). The germline V and J ends were trimmed by 2 bases and 4 bases, with 11 bases remaining between them. The CDR3 is made up of 14 amino acids. The CDR3 spells CASSQQGRSYGYTF. The CDR3 nucleotides are TGTGCCAGCAGCCAACAGGGTCGAAGCTATGGCTACACCTTC.

This clonotype was counted at least ten times. The chain couples TRBV10-3 to TRBJ1-2; 7 nucleotides line up with TRBD1. The germline gives CDR1 ENHRY, CDR2 SYGVKD. V gave up 5 bases and J gave up 4 bases; unmatched junction bases: 7. The CDR3 contains 14 residues. The CDR3 protein is CAISTNRDSYGYTF. DNA for the CDR3: TGTGCCATCAGTACAAACCGGGACAGCTATGGCTACACCTTC.

As regards this clonotype: The junction shows a germline mismatch at one end, possibly a read error. V is TRBV4-1 and J is TRBJ2-3, with 7 bases matching TRBD1. In germline, CDR1 is MGHRA, CDR2 YSYEKL. CDR3 length: 18 amino acids. CDR3 region: CAGSQDPIDRAQVSSQYF. As DNA, the CDR3 is TGCGCCGGCAGCCAAGATCCCATTGACAGGGCCCAAGTGAGTTCGCAGTATTTT.

The sample holds a few counts of this clonotype. This chain connects TRBV5-6 to TRBJ2-3, with 12 positions matching TRBD2. Germline assignment: CDR1 SGHDT and CDR2 YYEEEE. This CDR3 region has 15 residues. The V and J ends lost 3 bases and 7 bases, in that order; junction bases with no gene match: 6. The CDR3: CASSWAGLAGYTQYF. Here the CDR3 DNA reads TGTGCCAGCAGCTGGGCGGGACTAGCGGGTTATACGCAGTATTTT.

The table lists this clonotype with many counts. The gene calls are TRBV2 and TRBJ2-4, with 7 nucleotides matching TRBD1. In germline, CDR1 is SNHLY, CDR2 FYNNEI. The CDR3 length is 12 residues. The V gene end was trimmed by 8 bases and the J gene end by 9 bases; junction bases not matched to a gene: 7. CDR3 DNA sequence: TGTGCCAGCTCGACAGGGTCTGGCATTCAGTACTTC. As protein: CASSTGSGIQYF. Combining the CDR3 with reference TRBV2 and TRBJ2-4 gives the whole variable domain EPEVTQTPSHQVTQMGQEVILRCVPISNHLYFYWYRQILGQKVEFLVSFYNNEISEKSEIFDDQFSVERPDGSNFTLKIRSTKLEDSAMYFCASSTGSGIQYFGAGTRLSVL.

The sample holds many counts of this clonotype. This chain connects TRBV28 to TRBJ2-7, with D possibly being TRBD2 (6 bases). This CDR3 is built from 13 residues. Germline lookup yields CDR1 MDHEN and CDR2 SYDVKM. V lost 8 bases and J 2 bases, leaving 13 bases between the germline ends. CDR3 in amino acids: CASCYSGPYEQYF. The DNA of the CDR3 is TGTGCCAGCTGCTATAGCGGTCCCTACGAGCAGTACTTC.

The CDR3 DNA follows: TGTGCCTGGATGCGGGGATTAAGGGAGCAGTTCTTC. This translates into CAWMRGLREQFF. The gene calls are TRBV30 and TRBJ2-1, with a weak D call TRBD2 (6 bases). The CDR3 has 12 amino acids. Germline CDR1 and CDR2: GTSNPN and SVGIG (reference sequence). V was cut by 4 bases and J by 10 bases, with 14 bases left in between.

Ten or more counts support this clonotype. The genes are TRBV2 and TRBJ2-7; the match to TRBD2 covers 7 bases. The CDR3 consists of 13 residues. The V segment lost 3 bases and the J segment 2 bases; nucleotides outside the gene matches: 1. In germline, CDR1 is SNHLY, CDR2 FYNNEI. The chain's CDR3 is CASSEGLTYEQYF. The CDR3 nucleotides are TGTGCCAGCAGTGAGGGACTAACCTACGAGCAGTACTTC.

By share, this clonotype counts as medium-sized. The chain is built from TRBV18 and TRBJ2-1, with 8 nucleotides matching TRBD2. Germline loops: CDR1 KGHSH, CDR2 LQKENI. The CDR3 is 15 residues long. The trim removed 6 bases at V and 8 bases at J, leaving 12 bases unmatched. The CDR3 DNA sequence: TGTGCCAGCTCTCTCGGCGGAGGACTAGCCGATGAGCAGTTCTTC. Translating gives CASSLGGGLADEQFF.

This clonotype was seen ten or more times. The rearrangement uses TRBV5-1 and TRBJ2-1, with 8 bases identical to TRBD1. The CDR3 consists of 14 residues. Germline trimming cut 7 bases from V and 5 bases from J; bases unmatched to any gene: 8. Per germline, CDR1 SGHRS and CDR2 YFSETQ. The CDR3 DNA follows: TGCGCCAGCTCGGGACAGGCCGGGCACAATGAGCAGTTCTTC. Translation: CASSGQAGHNEQFF.

The CDR3 spells CASSLVGNNNNEQFF. For the CDR3, the DNA is TGTGCCAGCAGCTTAGTAGGTAATAATAACAATGAGCAGTTCTTC. J is TRBJ2-1 and V is TRBV7-9; D gene unclear. The CDR3 extends over 15 amino acids. Between the trimmed V and J ends, which lost 1 base and 5 bases, there was a span of 12 bases. Germline loops: CDR1 SEHNR, CDR2 FQNEAQ (reference sequence).

This clonotype was recorded at least ten times. CDR3 bases: TGTGCCATCAGTGATGGCTATGGCTACACCTTC. Its translation: CAISDGYGYTF. The V call is TRBV10-3, the J call TRBJ1-2; D uncertain. Germline V lookup: CDR1 ENHRY, CDR2 SYGVKD. Trimming left V 3 bases short and J 4 bases short, with 3 bases between. This CDR3 contains 11 residues.

This chain links TRBV7-4 with TRBJ2-1; D is unclear. Germline-derived CDR1 and CDR2 are SGHVT and SQSDAQ. Trimming removed 3 bases at V and 10 bases at J, with 10 bases between. The CDR3 length is 12 residues. The CDR3 DNA reads as TGTGCCAGCAGCTTCCGCTCAAGAGAGCAGTTCTTC. It is translated as CASSFRSREQFF. Using reference TRBV7-4 and TRBJ2-1 for the parts outside the CDR3, the full variable domain is GAGVSQSPRYKVAKRGRDVALRCDSISGHVTLYWYRQTLGQGSEVLTYSQSDAQRDKSGRPSGRFSAERPERSVSTLKIQRTEQGDSAVYLCASSFRSREQFFGPGTRLTVL.

In this sample, this clonotype turned up many times. The J gene is TRBJ2-2, the V gene TRBV6-6; TRBD2 matches 11 bases. Germline values: CDR1 MNHNY, CDR2 SVGAGI (reference sequence). The V segment lost 8 bases and the J segment 3 bases; nucleotides outside the gene matches: 20. CDR3 length: 20 amino acids. The CDR3 region has the DNA TGTGCCAGCCAGGCCACCCCGGGTAGCGGGAGGGCTTTTGACACCGGGGAGCTGTTTTTT. Encoded protein: CASQATPGSGRAFDTGELFF.

This clonotype was counted at least ten times. The chain uses TRBV29-1 and TRBJ2-7, with 8 nucleotides matching TRBD1. CDR3 length: 12 amino acids. The ends lost 7 bases at V and 0 bases at J; junction bases unmatched: 2. Per germline, CDR1 SQVTM and CDR2 ANQGSEA. The CDR3 nucleotides read TGCAGCGCTGGACAGGGCTCCTACGAGCAGTACTTC. It yields the protein CSAGQGSYEQYF.

Many counts were recorded for this clonotype. The V call is TRBV19, the J call TRBJ1-4; 8 nucleotides match TRBD1. The germline gives CDR1 LNHDA, CDR2 SQIVND (reference sequence). Germline trimming cut 6 bases from V and 7 bases from J; bases unmatched to any gene: 10. The CDR3 consists of 15 residues. This chain's CDR3 is CASSLGQGRVEKLFF. The CDR3 bases are TGTGCCAGTAGCCTTGGACAGGGAAGAGTTGAAAAACTGTTTTTT.

This clonotype was recorded at least ten times. The V gene is TRBV27, the J gene TRBJ2-7; no clear D gene. CDR3 length: 13 residues. The V and J ends lost 3 bases and 7 bases respectively, with 13 bases between them. Germline V lookup: CDR1 MNHEY, CDR2 SMNVEV (reference sequence). The CDR3 is CASSFPGQEEQYF. The CDR3 coding sequence is TGTGCCAGCAGTTTCCCCGGTCAGGAAGAGCAGTACTTC.

J is TRBJ2-1 and V is TRBV27, with TRBD2 matching over 12 bases. CDR1 and CDR2 (germline): MNHEY, SMNVEV (reference sequence). This CDR3 has 19 residues. J gave up 3 bases and V 7 bases, and 16 bases lay outside the gene matches. This chain's CDR3 is CASTKIGLAGSGRYNEQFF. CDR3 nucleotide sequence: TGTGCCAGCACCAAAATAGGACTAGCGGGATCCGGCCGCTACAATGAGCAGTTCTTC.